The 17 T cell receptor beta chains presented below share a single source sample, sequenced in a study of cytotoxic CD8 clonotypes in ibrutinib-treated CLL. Assay: immunoSEQ multiplex PCR; the TCRdb copy retains only in-frame clones and omits some. Of 140,000 to 150,000 clones in the sample, 70% to 80% were seen once. Source: PBMCs, taken after 24 months of ibrutinib treatment. The origin of the receptors is a human donor with chronic lymphocytic leukemia.

The V and J genes are TRBV28 and TRBJ1-2; the match to TRBD1 covers 7 bases. CDR1 and CDR2 from the germline V gene are MDHEN and SYDVKM. V lost 10 bases to trimming and J lost 3 bases; unmatched junction nucleotides: 5. The CDR3 is 12 amino acids. The DNA for the CDR3 is TGTGCCACCCGGCAGGGGGACTATGGCTACACCTTC. It encodes CATRQGDYGYTF.

V is TRBV6-5 and J is TRBJ1-1; D remains ambiguous. The V and J ends lost 3 bases and 7 bases respectively, with 12 bases between them. CDR3 length: 13 residues. The germline CDR1 and CDR2 sequences are MNHEY and SVGAGI. Here the CDR3 reads CASSYLGHNEAFF. As DNA, the CDR3 is TGTGCCAGCAGTTATTTAGGGCACAATGAAGCTTTCTTT.

The J gene is TRBJ2-7, the V gene TRBV28; the D is unclear. CDR3 length equals 13 residues. Per the germline V gene, CDR1 is MDHEN and CDR2 is SYDVKM. The ends were cut back, 6 bases at V and 1 base at J, with 10 bases in the middle. The CDR3 DNA reads as TGTGCCAGCAGGCGGCCCCTTTCCTACGAGCAGTACTTC. Protein sequence: CASRRPLSYEQYF.

V usage is TRBV28 and J usage is TRBJ1-2; 8 positions match TRBD1. This CDR3 has 15 amino acids. V lost 6 bases, J lost 4 bases, and 10 bases stayed unmatched. The germline gives CDR1 MDHEN, CDR2 SYDVKM. CDR3 sequence: CASSWGQARGYGYTF. DNA for the CDR3: TGTGCCAGCAGCTGGGGACAGGCCCGGGGCTATGGCTACACCTTC.

The chain recombines TRBV4-3 with TRBJ1-2; 11 bases fit TRBD1. The trim removed 1 base at V and 0 bases at J, leaving 16 bases unmatched. Germline V lookup: CDR1 LGHNA, CDR2 YSLEER. CDR3 size: 21 residues. CDR3 sequence: CASSQGHNAGTGGLPNYGYTF. The CDR3 region has the DNA TGCGCCAGCAGCCAAGGCCACAACGCCGGGACAGGGGGTCTCCCTAACTATGGCTACACCTTC.

The chain joins TRBV5-1 to TRBJ2-7; the D gene is possibly TRBD1 (5 bases). This CDR3 contains 13 residues. V was shortened by 3 bases and J by 4 bases, with 11 bases between the two germline ends. The germline V gene encodes CDR1 SGHRS and CDR2 YFSETQ. The CDR3 DNA reads as TGCGCCAGCAGCTCCACAGGAGAATACGAGCAGTACTTC. It translates to CASSSTGEYEQYF.

This sequence joins TRBV10-2 and TRBJ2-2; the D gene is possibly TRBD1 (8 bases). Trimming took off 10 bases at V and 6 bases at J, with 21 bases between the two ends. From germline, CDR1 is WSHSY and CDR2 SAAADI. The CDR3 runs to 15 residues. In DNA form, the CDR3 reads TGCGCCACCAGGGGGCCCCTTGGGGGGGCCGGGGAGCTGTTTTTT. This translates into CATRGPLGGAGELFF.

V is TRBV27 and J is TRBJ1-2; 7 nucleotides match TRBD1. CDR1 MNHEY and CDR2 SMNVEV come from the germline V gene (reference sequence). V lost 5 bases, J lost 1 base, and 13 bases stayed unmatched. CDR3 length equals 17 residues. The CDR3 DNA sequence: TGTGCCAGCAGTATTAGGCCCCCCAGGGGGTTTAACTATGGCTACACCTTC. Its translation is CASSIRPPRGFNYGYTF.

This sequence joins TRBV10-3 and TRBJ1-6; a weak D match, TRBD1 (6 bases). V was pared by 4 bases and J by 7 bases, with 14 bases between. Germline V gene lookup returns CDR1 ENHRY and CDR2 SYGVKD. The CDR3 loop spans 15 amino acids. The CDR3 loop is CAISGGQKKNSPLHF. The CDR3 DNA is TGTGCCATCAGTGGGGGGCAGAAAAAAAATTCACCCCTCCACTTT.

The genes are TRBV7-9 and TRBJ2-3; tentatively, D is TRBD1 (5 bases). Germline CDR1 SEHNR, CDR2 FQNEAQ (reference sequence). Trimming removed 3 bases at V and 4 bases at J, with 11 bases between. The CDR3 contains 14 residues. This CDR3 reads CASSLGLHADTQYF. In nucleotides, the CDR3 is TGTGCCAGCAGCTTGGGGCTGCACGCAGATACGCAGTATTTT.

The chain carries TRBV28 and TRBJ2-7; D is perhaps TRBD2 (5 bases). The CDR3 covers 16 residues. Trimming cost V 5 bases and J 1 base, with 18 bases left between them. The germline V gene has CDR1 MDHEN and CDR2 SYDVKM. CDR3 in amino acids: CASSTPPSGLSYEQYF. CDR3 nucleotide sequence: TGTGCCAGCAGTACCCCCCCCAGCGGACTTTCCTACGAGCAGTACTTC.

Only a few counts were recorded for this clone. The gene calls are TRBV25-1 and TRBJ2-1, with TRBD2 matching over 10 bases. The CDR3 runs to 14 residues. The V and J ends lost 7 bases and 8 bases, in that order; junction bases with no gene match: 8. CDR1 and CDR2 from the germline V gene are MGHDK and SYGVNS. CDR3 residues: CASMGLSGRHEQFF. In DNA form, the CDR3 reads TGTGCCAGCATGGGACTTAGCGGGAGGCATGAGCAGTTCTTC.

V usage is TRBV2 and J usage is TRBJ2-1; 15 bases align to TRBD2. CDR1 is SNHLY, CDR2 FYNNEI, per germline. Germline trimming cut 6 bases from V and 12 bases from J; bases unmatched to any gene: 9. CDR3 length equals 15 residues. The CDR3 DNA reads TGTGCCAGCAGCCCAGGACTAGCGGGAGGGCCCCCGCAGTTCTTC. This sequence encodes CASSPGLAGGPPQFF.

The chain carries TRBV7-3 and TRBJ2-7; a weak D match, TRBD2 (6 bases). Per germline, CDR1 SGHTA and CDR2 FQGTGA. The CDR3 is made up of 14 amino acids. Deletions cut 5 bases from V and 2 bases from J, with 13 bases between. CDR3 region: CASSPAAGTYEQYF. In DNA form, the CDR3 reads TGTGCCAGCAGCCCCGCCGCGGGGACCTACGAGCAGTACTTC.

V is TRBV5-1 and J is TRBJ2-7, with D unclear. This CDR3 comprises 14 residues. Trimming cost V 0 bases and J 4 bases, with 11 bases left between them. The germline gives CDR1 SGHRS, CDR2 YFSETQ. The CDR3: CASSLVGRQYEQYF. The CDR3 nucleotides are TGCGCCAGCAGCTTGGTAGGTCGGCAGTACGAGCAGTACTTC.

This clone was found a few times. This sequence joins TRBV23-1 and TRBJ2-3; D assignment may be TRBD1 or TRBD2 (5 bases each). TRBV23-1 is treated as an ORF (open reading frame) with a function not yet certain. Trimming removed 6 bases from V and 2 bases from J, with 15 bases in between. There are 15 residues in the CDR3. CDR3 region: CASSPGTASTDTQYF. The CDR3 coding sequence is TGCGCCAGCAGCCCCGGGACCGCCTCCACAGATACGCAGTATTTT.

The V call is TRBV9, the J call TRBJ2-5, with D tentatively TRBD1 (7 bases). The germline gives CDR1 SGDLS, CDR2 YYNGEE. This CDR3 region has 14 residues. V was trimmed by 3 bases and J by 6 bases, leaving 15 bases between them. The CDR3 DNA reads as TGTGCCAGCAGCGGCGGGACAGTGGGCCAGACCCAGTACTTC. Translated: CASSGGTVGQTQYF.